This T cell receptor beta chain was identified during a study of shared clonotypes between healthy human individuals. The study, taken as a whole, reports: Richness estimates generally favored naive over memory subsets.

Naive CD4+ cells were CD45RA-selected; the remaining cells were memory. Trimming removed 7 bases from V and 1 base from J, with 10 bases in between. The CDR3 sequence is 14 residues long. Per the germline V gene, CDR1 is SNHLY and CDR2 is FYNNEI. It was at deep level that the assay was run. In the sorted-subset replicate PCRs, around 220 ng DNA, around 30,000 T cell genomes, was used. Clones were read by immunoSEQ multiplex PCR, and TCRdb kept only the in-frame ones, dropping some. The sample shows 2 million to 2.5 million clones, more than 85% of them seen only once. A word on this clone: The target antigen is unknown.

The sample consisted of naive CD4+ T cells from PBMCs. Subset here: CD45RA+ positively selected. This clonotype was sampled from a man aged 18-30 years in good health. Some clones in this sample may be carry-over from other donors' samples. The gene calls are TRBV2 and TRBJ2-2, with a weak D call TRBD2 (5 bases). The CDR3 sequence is CASTAAENTGELFF. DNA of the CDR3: TGTGCCAGCACAGCGGCCGAGAACACCGGGGAGCTGTTTTTT.